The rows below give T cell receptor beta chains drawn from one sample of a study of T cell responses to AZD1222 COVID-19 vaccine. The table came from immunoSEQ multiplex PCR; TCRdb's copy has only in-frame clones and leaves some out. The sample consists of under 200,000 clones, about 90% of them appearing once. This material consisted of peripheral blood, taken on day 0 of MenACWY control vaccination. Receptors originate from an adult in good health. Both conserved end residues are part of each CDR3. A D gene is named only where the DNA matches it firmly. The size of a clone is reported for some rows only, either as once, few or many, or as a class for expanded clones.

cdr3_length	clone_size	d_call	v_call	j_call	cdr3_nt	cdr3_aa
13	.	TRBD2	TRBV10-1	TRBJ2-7	TGCGCCAGCCCCGGGACTAGCTCTTCCGAGCAGTACTTC	CASPGTSSSEQYF
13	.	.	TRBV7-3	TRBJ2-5	TGTGCCAGCAGTAGGGACGTATCCGAGACCCAGTACTTC	CASSRDVSETQYF
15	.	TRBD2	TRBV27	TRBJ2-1	TGTGCCAGCAGTTTAGGTCGGGAGGGCCGAAATGAGCAGTTCTTC	CASSLGREGRNEQFF
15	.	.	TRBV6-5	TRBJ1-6	TGTGCCAGCAGTTCTCAGGACAGAATTAATTCACCCCTCCACTTT	CASSSQDRINSPLHF
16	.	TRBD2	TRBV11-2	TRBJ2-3	TGTGCCAGCAGCTTAGGTGGCGGGAGAAGGACAGATACGCAGTATTTT	CASSLGGGRRTDTQYF
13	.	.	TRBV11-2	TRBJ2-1	TGTGCCAGCAGCCGGGGTCCGTTGAGCGAGCAGTTCTTC	CASSRGPLSEQFF
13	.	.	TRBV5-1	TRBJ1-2	TGCGCCAGCAGCTTAACGCAGGATTATGGCTACACCTTC	CASSLTQDYGYTF
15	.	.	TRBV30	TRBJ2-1	TGTGCCTGGAGTGTCGGAGGGAGGCTTTACAATGAGCAGTTCTTC	CAWSVGGRLYNEQFF
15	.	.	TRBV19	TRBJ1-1	TGTGCCAGTAGTCGGGTGACAGATGGGGACACTGAAGCTTTCTTT	CASSRVTDGDTEAFF
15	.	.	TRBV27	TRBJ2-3	TGTGCCAGCAGTCCACCCGGCTCCGGCGGGGATACGCAGTATTTT	CASSPPGSGGDTQYF
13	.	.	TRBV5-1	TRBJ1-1	TGCGCCAGCAGCCCATCCCTGAACACTGAAGCTTTCTTT	CASSPSLNTEAFF
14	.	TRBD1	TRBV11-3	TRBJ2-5	TGTGCCAGCAGCCCTGGGACAGTCCAAGAGACCCAGTACTTC	CASSPGTVQETQYF
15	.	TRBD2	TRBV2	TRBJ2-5	TGTGCCAGCAGTATAGCGGGAGGAGGAGGAGAGACCCAGTACTTC	CASSIAGGGGETQYF
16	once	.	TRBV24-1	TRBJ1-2	TGTGCCACCAGTGACCCCGGGACGAACTTCGGCGGGGGCTACACCTTC	CATSDPGTNFGGGYTF
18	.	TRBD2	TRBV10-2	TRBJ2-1	TGCGCCAGCAGGGGACTAGCGGAGGGCAAATCATCCTACAATGAGCAGTTCTTC	CASRGLAEGKSSYNEQFF
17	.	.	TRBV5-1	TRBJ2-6	TGCGCCAGCAGCTTGGAGGTAGGGGTTAGGTCGGCCAACGTCCTGACTTTC	CASSLEVGVRSANVLTF
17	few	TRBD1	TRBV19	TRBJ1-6	TGTGCCAGTAGTATAGTAGGAGGGACAGGGGGAAATTCACCCCTCCACTTT	CASSIVGGTGGNSPLHF
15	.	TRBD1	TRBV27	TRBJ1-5	TGTGCCAGCAGTTTGGGCAGGGGGGACGGTCAGCCCCAGCATTTT	CASSLGRGDGQPQHF
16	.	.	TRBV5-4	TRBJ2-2	TGTGCCAGCAGCTTGGGGCTGCTCGCGAACACCGGGGAGCTGTTTTTT	CASSLGLLANTGELFF
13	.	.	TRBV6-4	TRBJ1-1	TGTGCCAGCAGTGCGTCGGGGGGCACTGAAGCTTTCTTT	CASSASGGTEAFF
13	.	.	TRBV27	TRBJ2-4	TGTGCCAGCCTCCCTCAGGGGGGCCACATTCAGTACTTC	CASLPQGGHIQYF
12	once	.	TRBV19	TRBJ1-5	TGTGCCAGTCGAACGGCTCCCGAGCCCCAGCATTTT	CASRTAPEPQHF